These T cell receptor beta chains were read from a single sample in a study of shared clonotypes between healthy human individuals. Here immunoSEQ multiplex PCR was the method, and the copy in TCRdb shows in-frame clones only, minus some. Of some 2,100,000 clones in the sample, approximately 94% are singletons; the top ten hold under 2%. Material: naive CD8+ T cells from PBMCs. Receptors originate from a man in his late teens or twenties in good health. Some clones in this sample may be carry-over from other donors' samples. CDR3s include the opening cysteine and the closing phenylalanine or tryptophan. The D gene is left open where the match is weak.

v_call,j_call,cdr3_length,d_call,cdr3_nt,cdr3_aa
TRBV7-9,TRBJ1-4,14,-,TGTGCCAGCAGCTCCCCAATCATGCAAGGGGAACTGTTTTTT,CASSSPIMQGELFF
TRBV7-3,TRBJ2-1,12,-,TGTGCCAGCAGCCCAGTAGGGGGTGAGCAGTTCTTC,CASSPVGGEQFF
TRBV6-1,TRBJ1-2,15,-,TGTGCCAGCAGTGAAGCCCAACAGGGTAGCTATGGCTACACCTTC,CASSEAQQGSYGYTF
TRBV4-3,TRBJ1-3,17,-,TGCGCCAGCAGCCAAGTACCTGGACAGACCTCTGGAAACACCATATATTTT,CASSQVPGQTSGNTIYF
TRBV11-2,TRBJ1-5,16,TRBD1,TGTGCCAGCAGCCATTACGTACAACAGGGGGCCCAGCCCCAGCATTTT,CASSHYVQQGAQPQHF
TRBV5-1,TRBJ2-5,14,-,TGCGCCAGCAGCTACGGACTGTACCAAGAGACCCAGTACTTC,CASSYGLYQETQYF
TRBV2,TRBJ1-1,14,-,TGTGCCAGCATCGGGAGAGAGGGATCAACTGAAGCTTTCTTT,CASIGREGSTEAFF
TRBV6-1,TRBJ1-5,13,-,TGTGCCAGCAGTGGAAGGGGTTATCAGCCCCAGCATTTT,CASSGRGYQPQHF
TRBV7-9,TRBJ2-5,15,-,TGTGCCAGCAGCTTACGGGGCAGCGACCAAGAGACCCAGTACTTC,CASSLRGSDQETQYF
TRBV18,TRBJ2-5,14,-,TGTGCCAGCTCACGGACAGCCGCGCAAGAGACCCAGTACTTC,CASSRTAAQETQYF